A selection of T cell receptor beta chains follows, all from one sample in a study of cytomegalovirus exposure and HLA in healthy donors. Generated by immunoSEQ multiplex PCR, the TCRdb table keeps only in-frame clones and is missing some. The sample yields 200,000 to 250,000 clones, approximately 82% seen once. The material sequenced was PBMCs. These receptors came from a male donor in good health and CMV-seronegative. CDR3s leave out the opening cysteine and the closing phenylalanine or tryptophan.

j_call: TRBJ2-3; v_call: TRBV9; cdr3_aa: ASSAGQFDTQY
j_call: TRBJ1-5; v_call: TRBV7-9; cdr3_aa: ASSSLGRPQH
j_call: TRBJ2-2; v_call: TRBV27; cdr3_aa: ASRKGAGVITGELF
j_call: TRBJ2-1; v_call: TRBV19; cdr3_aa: ASSIVAGGGYNEQF
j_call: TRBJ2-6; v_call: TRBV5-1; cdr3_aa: ASSLGSRGLGANVLT
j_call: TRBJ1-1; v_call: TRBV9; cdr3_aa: ASSVAISGTEAF
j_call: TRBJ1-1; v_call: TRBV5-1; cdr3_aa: ASSLVPGIDTEAF
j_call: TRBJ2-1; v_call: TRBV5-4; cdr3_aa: AYQGTIDLNEQF
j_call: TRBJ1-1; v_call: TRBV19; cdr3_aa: ASSMDRTSEAF
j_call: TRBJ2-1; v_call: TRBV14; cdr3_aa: ASSNQPRSQSYNEQF
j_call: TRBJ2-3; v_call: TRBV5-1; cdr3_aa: ASSLDSAGDKDTQY
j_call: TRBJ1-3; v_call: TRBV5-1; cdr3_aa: ASSFQSGQVTNSGNTIY
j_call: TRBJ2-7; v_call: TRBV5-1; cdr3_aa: ASSYHPGDYEQY
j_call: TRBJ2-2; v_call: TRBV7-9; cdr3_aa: SSSPSAAGELF
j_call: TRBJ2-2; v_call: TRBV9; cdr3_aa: ASSVGPGNTGELF
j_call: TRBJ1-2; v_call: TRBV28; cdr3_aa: ASTRAFGYGYT
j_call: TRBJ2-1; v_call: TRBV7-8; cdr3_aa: ASSLGGRGRLHNEQF
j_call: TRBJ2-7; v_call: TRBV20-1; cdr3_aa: SATENYEQY
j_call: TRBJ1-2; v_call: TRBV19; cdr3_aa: ASRMGQIYT
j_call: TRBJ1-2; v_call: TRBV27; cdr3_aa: ASSLTGVYGYT
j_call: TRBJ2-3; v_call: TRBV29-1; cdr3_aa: SGHRGSSTDTQY
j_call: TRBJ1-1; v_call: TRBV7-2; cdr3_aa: ASSSYRVLEAF
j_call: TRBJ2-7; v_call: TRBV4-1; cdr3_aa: ASSQEDRVVDEQY
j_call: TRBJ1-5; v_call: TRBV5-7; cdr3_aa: ASRPGTAGDKLGNQPQH
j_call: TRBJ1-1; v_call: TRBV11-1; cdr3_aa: ASSQNPRGLMGSNTEAF
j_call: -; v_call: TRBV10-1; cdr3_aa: ASSESLPGTSPYEQY
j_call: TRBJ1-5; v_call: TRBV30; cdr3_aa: AWSVQDHQPQH
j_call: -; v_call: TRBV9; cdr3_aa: ASSVGQGLTEQY